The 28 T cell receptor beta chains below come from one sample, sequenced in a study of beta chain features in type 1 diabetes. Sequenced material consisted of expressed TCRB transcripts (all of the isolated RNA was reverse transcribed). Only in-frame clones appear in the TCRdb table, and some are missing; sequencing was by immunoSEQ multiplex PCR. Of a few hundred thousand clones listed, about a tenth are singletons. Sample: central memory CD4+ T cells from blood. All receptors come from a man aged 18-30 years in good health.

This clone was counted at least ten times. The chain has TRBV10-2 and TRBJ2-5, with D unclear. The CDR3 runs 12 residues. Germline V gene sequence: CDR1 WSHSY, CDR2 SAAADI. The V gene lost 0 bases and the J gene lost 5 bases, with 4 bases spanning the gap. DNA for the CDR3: TGCGCCAGCAGTGAGTCTGGGGAGACCCAGTACTTC. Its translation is CASSESGETQYF.

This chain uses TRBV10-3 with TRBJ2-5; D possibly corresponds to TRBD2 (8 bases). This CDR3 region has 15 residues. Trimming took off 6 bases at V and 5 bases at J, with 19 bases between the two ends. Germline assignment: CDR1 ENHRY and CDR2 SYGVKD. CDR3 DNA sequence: TGTGCCATCAGCCCCGGGAGGGGGCTAGGGGAGACCCAGTACTTC. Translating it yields CAISPGRGLGETQYF.

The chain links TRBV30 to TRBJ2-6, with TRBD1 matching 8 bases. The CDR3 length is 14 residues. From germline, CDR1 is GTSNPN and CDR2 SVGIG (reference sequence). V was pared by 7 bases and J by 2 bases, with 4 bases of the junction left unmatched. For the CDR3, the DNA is TGTGCCTCAGGGGGCACAGCTGGGGCCAACGTCCTGACTTTC. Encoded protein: CASGGTAGANVLTF.

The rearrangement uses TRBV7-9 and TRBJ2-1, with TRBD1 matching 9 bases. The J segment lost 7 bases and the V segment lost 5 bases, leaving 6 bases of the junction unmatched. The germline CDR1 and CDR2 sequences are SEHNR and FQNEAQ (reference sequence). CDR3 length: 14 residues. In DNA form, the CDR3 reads TGTGCCAGCAGCCGGACAGGGGACCTGAATGAGCAGTTCTTC. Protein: CASSRTGDLNEQFF.

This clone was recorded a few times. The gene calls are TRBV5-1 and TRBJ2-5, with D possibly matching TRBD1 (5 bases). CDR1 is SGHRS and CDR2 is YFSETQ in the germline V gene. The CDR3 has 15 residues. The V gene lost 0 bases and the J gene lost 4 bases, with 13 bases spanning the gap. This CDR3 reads CASSLVWGSGETQYF. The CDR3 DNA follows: TGCGCCAGCAGCTTGGTCTGGGGCTCTGGAGAGACCCAGTACTTC.

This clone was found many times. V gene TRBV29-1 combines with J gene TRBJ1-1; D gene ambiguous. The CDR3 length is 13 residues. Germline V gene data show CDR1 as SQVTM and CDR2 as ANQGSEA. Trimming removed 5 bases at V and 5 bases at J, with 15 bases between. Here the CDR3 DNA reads TGCAGCGTTCGGGTTGCGACCGGAACTGAAGCTTTCTTT. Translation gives CSVRVATGTEAFF.

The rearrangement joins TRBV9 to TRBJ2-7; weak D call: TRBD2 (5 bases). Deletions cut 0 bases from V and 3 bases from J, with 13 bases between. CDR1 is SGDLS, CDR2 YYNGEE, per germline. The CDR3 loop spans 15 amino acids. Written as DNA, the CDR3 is TGTGCCAGCAGCGTAGCCCCTTCACGGGACTACGAGCAGTACTTC. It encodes CASSVAPSRDYEQYF.

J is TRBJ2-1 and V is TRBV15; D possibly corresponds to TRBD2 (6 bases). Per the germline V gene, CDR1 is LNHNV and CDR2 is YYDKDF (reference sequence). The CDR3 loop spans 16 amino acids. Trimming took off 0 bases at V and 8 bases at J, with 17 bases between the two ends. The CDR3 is CATSRDWQGGVDEQFF. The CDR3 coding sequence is TGTGCCACCAGCAGAGATTGGCAGGGAGGTGTTGATGAGCAGTTCTTC.

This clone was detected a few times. CDR3 in amino acids: CASSESGSGDGPSYEQYF. The CDR3 DNA reads TGTGCCAGCAGTGAATCAGGTAGCGGGGATGGGCCGTCCTACGAGCAGTACTTC. This sequence joins TRBV2 and TRBJ2-7; 8 nucleotides line up with TRBD2. V dropped 2 bases and J dropped 1; count of bases not matched to a gene: 13. The CDR3 contains 18 residues. Germline-derived CDR1 and CDR2 are SNHLY and FYNNEI.

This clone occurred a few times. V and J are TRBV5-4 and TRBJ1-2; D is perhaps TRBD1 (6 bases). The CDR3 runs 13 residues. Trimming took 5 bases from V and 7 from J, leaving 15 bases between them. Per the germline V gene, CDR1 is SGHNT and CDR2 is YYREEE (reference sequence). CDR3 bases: TGTGCCAGCAGTATACAGGGAACTGGTGGCTACACCTTC. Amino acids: CASSIQGTGGYTF.

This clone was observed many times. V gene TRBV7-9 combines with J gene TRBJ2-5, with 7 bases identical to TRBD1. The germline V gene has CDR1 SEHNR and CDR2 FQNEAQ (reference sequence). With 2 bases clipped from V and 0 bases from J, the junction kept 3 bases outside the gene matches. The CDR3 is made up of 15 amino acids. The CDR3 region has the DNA TGTGCCAGCAGCTTACGACAGGGCTACCAAGAGACCCAGTACTTC. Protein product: CASSLRQGYQETQYF.

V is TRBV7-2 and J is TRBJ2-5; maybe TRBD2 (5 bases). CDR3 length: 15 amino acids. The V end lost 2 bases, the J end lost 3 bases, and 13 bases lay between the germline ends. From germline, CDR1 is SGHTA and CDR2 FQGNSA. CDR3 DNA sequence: TGTGCCAGCAGCTTAACCCGTTGGCGGGAAGAGACCCAGTACTTC. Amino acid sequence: CASSLTRWREETQYF.

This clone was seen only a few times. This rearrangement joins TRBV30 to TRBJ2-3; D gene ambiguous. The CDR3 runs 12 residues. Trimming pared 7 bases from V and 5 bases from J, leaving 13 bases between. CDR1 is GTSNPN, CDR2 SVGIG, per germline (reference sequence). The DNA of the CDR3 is TGTGCCTTCTCACATAAAGGAGATACGCAGTATTTT. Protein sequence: CAFSHKGDTQYF.

CDR3 bases: TGTGCCAGCAAGATGGGCGGGGGTTCCTACGAGCAGTACTTC. Its translation is CASKMGGGSYEQYF. The chain has TRBV6-6 and TRBJ2-7; 7 nucleotides align to TRBD2. Germline V gene data show CDR1 as MNHNY and CDR2 as SVGAGI (reference sequence). The CDR3 has 14 residues. V shed 7 bases and J 1 base; nucleotides not matched to a gene: 7.

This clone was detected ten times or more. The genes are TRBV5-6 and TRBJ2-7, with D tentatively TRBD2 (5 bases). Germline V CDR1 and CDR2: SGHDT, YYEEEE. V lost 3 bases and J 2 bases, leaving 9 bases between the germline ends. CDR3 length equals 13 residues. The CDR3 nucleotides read TGTGCCAGCAGCTCTACTAGAACCTACGAGCAGTACTTC. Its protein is CASSSTRTYEQYF.

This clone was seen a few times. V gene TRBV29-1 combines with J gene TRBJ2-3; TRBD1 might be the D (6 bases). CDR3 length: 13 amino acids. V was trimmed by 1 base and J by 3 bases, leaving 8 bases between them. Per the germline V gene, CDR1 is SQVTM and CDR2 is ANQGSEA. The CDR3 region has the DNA TGCAGCGTTGAAGGGACAGAGACAGATACGCAGTATTTT. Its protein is CSVEGTETDTQYF.

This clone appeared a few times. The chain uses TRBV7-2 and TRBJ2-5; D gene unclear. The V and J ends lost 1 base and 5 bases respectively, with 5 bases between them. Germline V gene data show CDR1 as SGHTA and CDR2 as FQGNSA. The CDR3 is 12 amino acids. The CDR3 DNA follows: TGTGCCAGCAGCTTAGACGGGGAGACCCAGTACTTC. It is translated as CASSLDGETQYF.

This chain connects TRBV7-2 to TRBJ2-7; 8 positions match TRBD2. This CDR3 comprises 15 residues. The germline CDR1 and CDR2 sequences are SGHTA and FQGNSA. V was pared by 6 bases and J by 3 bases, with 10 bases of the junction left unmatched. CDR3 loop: CASSRTSGGYYEQYF. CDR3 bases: TGTGCCAGCAGTAGAACTAGCGGAGGCTACTACGAGCAGTACTTC.

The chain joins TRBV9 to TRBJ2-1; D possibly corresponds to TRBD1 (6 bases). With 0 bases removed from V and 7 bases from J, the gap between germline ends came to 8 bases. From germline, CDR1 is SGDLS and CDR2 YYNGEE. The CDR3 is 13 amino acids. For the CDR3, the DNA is TGTGCCAGCAGCGTAGACAGGGTAAATGAGCAGTTCTTC. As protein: CASSVDRVNEQFF.

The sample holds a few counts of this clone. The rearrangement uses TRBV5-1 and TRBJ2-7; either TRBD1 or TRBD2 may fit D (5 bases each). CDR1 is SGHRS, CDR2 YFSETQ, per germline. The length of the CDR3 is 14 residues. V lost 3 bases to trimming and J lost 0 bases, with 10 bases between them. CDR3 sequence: CASSWDGSSYEQYF. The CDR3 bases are TGCGCCAGCAGCTGGGACGGTTCCTCCTACGAGCAGTACTTC.

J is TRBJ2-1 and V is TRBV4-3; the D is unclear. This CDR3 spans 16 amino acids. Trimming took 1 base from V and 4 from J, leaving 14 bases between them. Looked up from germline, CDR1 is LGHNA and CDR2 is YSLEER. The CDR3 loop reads CASSQGYYQLYNEQFF. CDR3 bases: TGCGCCAGCAGCCAAGGTTACTACCAATTATACAATGAGCAGTTCTTC.

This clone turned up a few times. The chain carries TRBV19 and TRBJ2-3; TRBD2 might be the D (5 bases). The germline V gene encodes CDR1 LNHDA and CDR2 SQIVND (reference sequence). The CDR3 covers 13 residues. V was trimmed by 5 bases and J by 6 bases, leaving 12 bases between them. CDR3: CASSSRGADTQYF. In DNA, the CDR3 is TGTGCCAGTAGTTCTCGGGGTGCCGATACGCAGTATTTT. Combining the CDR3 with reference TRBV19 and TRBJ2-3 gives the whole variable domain DGGITQSPKYLFRKEGQNVTLSCEQNLNHDAMYWYRQDPGQGLRLIYYSQIVNDFQKGDIAEGYSVSREKKESFPLTVTSAQKNPTAFYLCASSSRGADTQYFGPGTRLTVL.

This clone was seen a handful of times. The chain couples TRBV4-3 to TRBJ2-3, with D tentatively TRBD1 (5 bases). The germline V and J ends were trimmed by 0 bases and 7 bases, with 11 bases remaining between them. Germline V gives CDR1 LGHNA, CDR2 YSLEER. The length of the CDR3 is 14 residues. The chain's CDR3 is CASSQEHRPNTQYF. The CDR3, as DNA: TGCGCCAGCAGCCAAGAGCACAGGCCGAATACGCAGTATTTT.

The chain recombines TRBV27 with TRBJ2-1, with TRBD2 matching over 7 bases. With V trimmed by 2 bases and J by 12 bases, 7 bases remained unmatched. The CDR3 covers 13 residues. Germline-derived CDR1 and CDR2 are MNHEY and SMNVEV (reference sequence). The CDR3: CASSLNSIAGQFF. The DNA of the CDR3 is TGTGCCAGCAGTTTAAATTCGATAGCGGGGCAGTTCTTC.

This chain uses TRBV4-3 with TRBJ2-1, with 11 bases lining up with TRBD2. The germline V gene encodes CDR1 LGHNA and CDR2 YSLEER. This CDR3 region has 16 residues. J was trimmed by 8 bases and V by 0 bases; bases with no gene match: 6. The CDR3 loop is CASSQELAGAIYEQFF. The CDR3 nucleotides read TGCGCCAGCAGCCAAGAACTAGCGGGAGCGATATATGAGCAGTTCTTC.

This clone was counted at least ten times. This CDR3 reads CASSPEDSTYEQYF. The CDR3 nucleotides are TGTGCCAGCAGTCCCGAGGACAGTACCTACGAGCAGTACTTC. This chain joins TRBV28 and TRBJ2-7; a weak D match, TRBD1 (6 bases). Germline CDR1 reads MDHEN; CDR2 reads SYDVKM. The CDR3 spans 14 residues. Deletions cut 5 bases from V and 2 bases from J, with 13 bases between.

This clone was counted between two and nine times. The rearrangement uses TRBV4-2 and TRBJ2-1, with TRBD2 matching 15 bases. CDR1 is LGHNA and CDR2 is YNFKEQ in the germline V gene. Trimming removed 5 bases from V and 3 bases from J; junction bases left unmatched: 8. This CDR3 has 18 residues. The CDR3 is CASSSGLAGGPNYNEQFF. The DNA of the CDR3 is TGTGCCAGCAGCTCAGGACTAGCGGGAGGGCCTAACTACAATGAGCAGTTCTTC.

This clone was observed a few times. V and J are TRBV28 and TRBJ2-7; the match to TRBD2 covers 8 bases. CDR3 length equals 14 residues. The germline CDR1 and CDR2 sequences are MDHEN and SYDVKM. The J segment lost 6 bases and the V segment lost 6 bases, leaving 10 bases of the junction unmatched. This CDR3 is CASRGAGDLSEQYF. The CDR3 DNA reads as TGTGCCAGCAGAGGAGCGGGAGACCTTTCCGAGCAGTACTTC.